A selection of T cell receptor beta chains follows, all from one sample in a study of blood T cell repertoires in COVID-19. Some clones are missing from TCRdb's copy, which holds only in-frame ones; the method was immunoSEQ multiplex PCR. The sample has under 130,000 clones; approximately 87% are singletons. The sample was peripheral blood. The receptor source for this set is a human donor in a cohort sampled during active or convalescent COVID-19. Both conserved end residues are part of each CDR3.

cdr3_aa,v_call,j_call
CASSNGGTGNQPQHF,TRBV19,TRBJ1-5
CASSEGTWDRGRGYTF,TRBV25-1,TRBJ1-2
CASSIRADSGNTIYF,TRBV19,TRBJ1-3
CASNPDRAGYSPLHF,TRBV2,TRBJ1-6
CASSIQALSGANVLTF,TRBV19,TRBJ2-6
CASSLDSTYEQYF,TRBV6-5,TRBJ2-7
CSVGGQDYEQYF,TRBV29-1,TRBJ2-7
CASSLLGQGPDTQYF,TRBV7-2,TRBJ2-3
CASSSSNTGELFF,TRBV11-2,TRBJ2-2
CASSRLLLGGPTDTQYF,TRBV14,TRBJ2-3
CASSLGQGALVDGYTF,TRBV7-9,TRBJ1-2
CASSSAGQGNTEAFF,TRBV6-6,TRBJ1-1
CASSFSPRTYEQYF,TRBV11-2,TRBJ2-7
CASSPAGGRTGYTF,TRBV28,TRBJ1-2
CASSLDSLYNSPLHF,TRBV5-1,TRBJ1-6
CASSWTGNQPQHF,TRBV6-5,TRBJ1-5
CASSQELRGVYEQYF,TRBV4-3,TRBJ2-7
CASSLVLAGGSTDTQYF,TRBV5-1,TRBJ2-3
CASSPPDGGYQETQYF,TRBV3-1/TRBV3-2,TRBJ2-5
CASSVEAGVGTDTQYF,TRBV9,TRBJ2-3
CASSKSRGNSPLHF,TRBV6-1,TRBJ1-6
CAWTPGVGGGTGANVLTF,TRBV30,TRBJ2-6
CASSYPPGTENYGYTF,TRBV6-2/TRBV6-3,TRBJ1-2
CASGSGGANTGELFF,TRBV2,TRBJ2-2
CASSDSRDQPQHF,TRBV6-1,TRBJ1-5
CASSKGDRGVTLANQPQHF,TRBV21-1,TRBJ1-5
CASSPTGVNTEAFF,TRBV5-1,TRBJ1-1
CASSDQGPNYGYTF,TRBV25-1,TRBJ1-2
CASSRGTSGSNEQFF,TRBV7-7,TRBJ2-1
CAISESVGTSEAFF,TRBV10-3,TRBJ1-1
CASSLARGGYNEQFF,TRBV7-8,TRBJ2-1
CATSDPSGGAQETQYF,TRBV24-1,TRBJ2-5
CATSDPRSGEQYF,TRBV24-1,TRBJ2-7
CASRPSWEIHTGELFF,TRBV27,TRBJ2-2
CASSLIRDSWAKNIQYF,TRBV11-2,TRBJ2-4
CSVEVPGQKNTEAFF,TRBV29-1,TRBJ1-1
CASSYSDRMYTEAFF,TRBV6-5,TRBJ1-1
CASSPGQAPTNEKLFF,TRBV19,TRBJ1-4
CASSQDPWGPVDTQYF,TRBV5-6,TRBJ2-3
CASSQGQGYTF,TRBV6-2/TRBV6-3,TRBJ1-2
CASLGQPPYEQYF,TRBV6-5,TRBJ2-7
CASSESRRGAFF,TRBV6-1,TRBJ1-1
CASSTTGTGGLGTQYF,TRBV5-1,TRBJ2-3
CASSLQGNTIYF,TRBV2,TRBJ1-3
CASSQGLAGTSSYNEQFF,TRBV4-1,TRBJ2-1
CASSQDGGVAYEQYF,TRBV4-2,TRBJ2-7
CASSVEGGAPYNEQFF,TRBV9,TRBJ2-1
CASSSWTANTEAFF,TRBV5-4,TRBJ1-1
CAIQEPGQKGSPLHF,TRBV9,TRBJ1-6
CASSTGLSSGNTIYF,TRBV6-5,TRBJ1-3
CASSLETGMETPLHF,TRBV5-1,TRBJ1-6
CASSPWGGSTDTQYF,TRBV5-4,TRBJ2-3
CASSLDGTPDTQYF,TRBV5-4,TRBJ2-3
CASSLVVAHEQFF,TRBV7-9,TRBJ2-1
CASSNTGLQPQHF,TRBV12-3/TRBV12-4,TRBJ1-5